This T cell receptor (beta chain) originates from a study of long-term antiretroviral therapy in people with HIV. Study-wide background: Specimens dating back about a decade before the 2015 immediate-ART recommendation are the oldest included.

Runs used v3.0 of the immunoSEQ assay and were done at survey level. This table comes from immunoSEQ multiplex PCR, and its TCRdb copy is limited to in-frame clones, with some not included. The sample holds over 15,000 clones, 80% to 95% seen once. As regards this clone: As yet, its antigen is unknown.

Study-level points and caveats: ART adherence, viral resistance and therapy changes were undocumented.

CDR3 length: 14 amino acids. Germline assignment: CDR1 SGHNT and CDR2 YYREEE (reference sequence). The V and J ends lost 6 bases and 2 bases, in that order; junction bases with no gene match: 7. This sample comprised unsorted PBMCs, obtained 0.6 years after starting antiretroviral therapy. The receptor comes from a woman in her forties with HIV. The gene calls are TRBV5-4 and TRBJ2-5, with TRBD1 identical over 7 bases. The CDR3 loop is CASTFRDRQETQYF. The CDR3, as DNA: TGTGCCAGCACTTTCCGGGACAGACAAGAGACCCAGTACTTC. The full variable domain, with the rest looked up from reference TRBV5-4 and TRBJ2-5, is ETGVTQSPTHLIKTRGQQVTLRCSSQSGHNTVSWYQQALGQGPQFIFQYYREEENGRGNFPPRFSGLQFPNYSSELNVNALELDDSALYLCASTFRDRQETQYFGPGTRLLVL.